These 17 T cell receptor beta chains share one sample of origin, sequenced in a study of post-analysis software for immune sequencing data. General observations from the study: When patients were compared with controls, a handful of TRBV segments were more frequent, TRBV5-6, TRBV5-1 and TRBV20-1 among them.

Sequencing libraries made from TCR beta cDNA carried unique molecular identifiers. One entry per CDR3 protein, called by TCRdb with MiXCR from the PCR reads. The sample shows about 200,000 distinct CDR3 sequences, approximately 30% of them seen only once. Antigens for these TCRs are unknown. Specimen: blood. The receptor set was obtained from a girl aged 2-17 years with multiple sclerosis.

This clonotype showed up many times. This chain connects TRBV5-1 to TRBJ2-1, with D possibly TRBD2 on 6 matching bases. Germline values: CDR1 SGHRS, CDR2 YFSETQ. The CDR3 extends over 13 amino acids. V lost 3 bases to trimming and J lost 4 bases, with 8 bases between them. In nucleotides, the CDR3 is TGCGCCAGCAGCTGGGGGGTTTACAATGAGCAGTTCTTC. Translated: CASSWGVYNEQFF. Filled out from reference TRBV5-1 and TRBJ2-1, the complete variable domain reads KAGVTQTPRYLIKTRGQQVTLSCSPISGHRSVSWYQQTPGQGLQFLFEYFSETQRNKGNFPGRFSGRQFSNSRSEMNVSTLELGDSALYLCASSWGVYNEQFFGPGTRLTVL.

At least ten counts were recorded for this clonotype. V is TRBV7-3 and J is TRBJ2-3; 7 positions match TRBD1. The CDR3 consists of 15 residues. Trimming cost V 4 bases and J 4 bases; bases outside gene matches: 8. Germline V CDR1 and CDR2: SGHTA, FQGTGA. The CDR3 reads CASSSTGTEADTQYF. Written as DNA, the CDR3 is TGTGCCAGCAGCTCAACCGGGACAGAAGCAGATACGCAGTATTTT.

This clonotype was picked up a small number of times. V and J are TRBV18 and TRBJ2-7, with TRBD1 identical over 7 bases. The CDR3 sequence is 15 residues long. Germline V gene data show CDR1 as KGHSH and CDR2 as LQKENI. V shed 1 base, J shed 5 bases, and the junction held 8 bases outside the gene matches. The CDR3 region has the DNA TGTGCCAGCTCACCACGTCGGCAGGGGGTCCACGAGCAGTACTTC. It is translated as CASSPRRQGVHEQYF.

V usage is TRBV28 and J usage is TRBJ2-1, with a weak D call TRBD2 (5 bases). This CDR3 region has 13 residues. The V end was cut by 5 bases, the J end by 7 bases, with 12 bases between. Germline V gene sequence: CDR1 MDHEN, CDR2 SYDVKM. CDR3 coding DNA: TGTGCCAGCAGTCGCCGGGTAGCGAATGAGCAGTTCTTC. This translates into CASSRRVANEQFF.

A word on this clonotype: At one end the junction does not follow the germline gene, possibly because of a read error. The chain uses TRBV12-3 or TRBV12-4 and TRBJ1-5; the D gene is possibly TRBD1 (5 bases). This CDR3 contains 15 residues. The CDR3 sequence is CASKGRYGSNQPRHF. CDR3 nucleotide sequence: TGTGCCAGCAAGGGGCGATATGGTAGCAATCAGCCCCGGCATTTT.

Ten or more counts support this clonotype. This rearrangement joins TRBV20-1 to TRBJ2-1; D is tentatively TRBD1 or TRBD2 (6 bases each). Germline V gene sequence: CDR1 DFQATT, CDR2 SNEGSKA (reference sequence). Trimming shortened V by 0 bases and J by 4 bases, and 13 bases separated the two germline ends. The CDR3 consists of 15 residues. CDR3 DNA: TGCAGTGCTAGAGATCGGAGGAGGGGGTACAATGAGCAGTTCTTC. Its protein product is CSARDRRRGYNEQFF.

This chain links TRBV29-1 with TRBJ1-1, with D hard to call. The CDR3 loop spans 10 amino acids. The germline V gene has CDR1 SQVTM and CDR2 ANQGSEA. Trimming removed 7 bases at V and 1 base at J, with 4 bases between. DNA for the CDR3: TGCAGCGCTCAGAACACTGAAGCTTTCTTT. Protein: CSAQNTEAFF.

To note about this clonotype: A read error may be the cause here, since a much bigger clone is one base away. The chain carries TRBV5-1 and TRBJ1-2; no reliable D call. Germline-derived CDR1 and CDR2 are SGHRS and YFSETQ. Trimming removed 5 bases at V and 4 bases at J, with 12 bases between. The length of the CDR3 is 13 residues. The CDR3 spells CASRSDRAYGYTF. CDR3 nucleotides: TGCGCCAGCAGGTCGGACCGAGCCTATGGCTACACCTTC.

At least ten counts were recorded for this clonotype. This chain joins TRBV28 and TRBJ1-2; 8 bases map to TRBD1. CDR1 and CDR2 (germline): MDHEN, SYDVKM. The CDR3 consists of 14 residues. V dropped 6 bases and J dropped 8; count of bases not matched to a gene: 11. Here the CDR3 DNA reads TGTGCCAGCAGCACCACAACTCACAGGGGGGGCTACACCTTC. Protein sequence: CASSTTTHRGGYTF.

The J gene is TRBJ2-7, the V gene TRBV28; possible D gene TRBD2, 6 bases. With 6 bases removed from V and 1 base from J, the gap between germline ends came to 16 bases. The CDR3 runs to 15 residues. Germline-derived CDR1 and CDR2 are MDHEN and SYDVKM. The DNA for the CDR3 is TGTGCCAGCAGACCCCTCCTCGGGGGATCCTACGAGCAGTACTTC. Protein product: CASRPLLGGSYEQYF. Combining the CDR3 with reference TRBV28 and TRBJ2-7 gives the whole variable domain DVKVTQSSRYLVKRTGEKVFLECVQDMDHENMFWYRQDPGLGLRLIYFSYDVKMKEKGDIPEGYSVSREKKERFSLILESASTNQTSMYLCASRPLLGGSYEQYFGPGTRLTVT.

The chain recombines TRBV5-4 with TRBJ2-1; 10 bases line up with TRBD2. From germline, CDR1 is SGHNT and CDR2 YYREEE (reference sequence). The CDR3 is 15 residues long. Trimming removed 3 bases from V and 6 bases from J; junction bases left unmatched: 6. The CDR3 nucleotides are TGTGCCAGCAGCTCAGCGGGAGGGCCCCCCAATGAGCAGTTCTTC. Translated, it gives CASSSAGGPPNEQFF.

This chain connects TRBV9 to TRBJ2-2; D gene uncertain. The CDR3 totals 13 residues. The V end lost 0 bases, the J end lost 4 bases, and 4 bases lay between the germline ends. CDR1 and CDR2 (germline): SGDLS, YYNGEE. The CDR3: CASSVVRTGELFF. The CDR3 DNA follows: TGTGCCAGCAGCGTAGTGCGCACCGGGGAGCTGTTTTTT.

This clonotype was counted many times. The chain joins TRBV13 to TRBJ2-5, with a weak D call TRBD1 (6 bases). CDR3 length: 15 amino acids. The V and J ends lost 0 bases and 1 base respectively, with 9 bases between them. Per germline, CDR1 PRHDT and CDR2 FYEKMQ (reference sequence). This CDR3 is CASSLGDSIQETQYF. The CDR3 DNA is TGTGCCAGCAGCTTAGGGGACAGCATCCAAGAGACCCAGTACTTC.

To note about this clonotype: One base away lies a much larger clone, so this may be a sequencing read error. The genes are TRBV5-1 and TRBJ2-1; weak D call: TRBD1 (5 bases). This CDR3 has 15 residues. Looked up from germline, CDR1 is SGHRS and CDR2 is YFSETQ. The CDR3 region is CAGSLVDRNYNEQFF. The CDR3 bases are TGCGCCGGCAGCTTGGTAGACAGAAACTACAATGAGCAGTTCTTC. Variable domain in full (rest from reference TRBV5-1 and TRBJ2-1): KAGVTQTPRYLIKTRGQQVTLSCSPISGHRSVSWYQQTPGQGLQFLFEYFSETQRNKGNFPGRFSGRQFSNSRSEMNVSTLELGDSALYLCAGSLVDRNYNEQFFGPGTRLTVL.

This clonotype was counted at least ten times. J is TRBJ1-2 and V is TRBV29-1; D unresolved. The CDR3 is 11 residues long. Germline assignment: CDR1 SQVTM and CDR2 ANQGSEA. Trimming took 6 bases from V and 2 from J, leaving 7 bases between them. The CDR3 loop is CSVRENYGYTF. The CDR3 coding sequence is TGCAGCGTACGGGAAAACTATGGCTACACCTTC.

The V call is TRBV28, the J call TRBJ2-5; 9 bases map to TRBD1. After removal of 6 bases from V and 5 bases from J, the junction contained 13 bases not matched to a gene. CDR1 and CDR2 (germline): MDHEN, SYDVKM. This CDR3 contains 16 residues. CDR3 in amino acids: CASSELGTGKIETQYF. The CDR3 nucleotides are TGTGCCAGCAGCGAGTTGGGGACAGGGAAGATCGAGACCCAGTACTTC. Complete variable domain (other parts from reference TRBV28 and TRBJ2-5): DVKVTQSSRYLVKRTGEKVFLECVQDMDHENMFWYRQDPGLGLRLIYFSYDVKMKEKGDIPEGYSVSREKKERFSLILESASTNQTSMYLCASSELGTGKIETQYFGPGTRLLVL.

In this sample, this clonotype turned up many times. This chain joins TRBV4-1 and TRBJ1-2; D might be TRBD1 (5 bases). Germline V gene sequence: CDR1 MGHRA, CDR2 YSYEKL. With 0 bases removed from V and 7 bases from J, the gap between germline ends came to 18 bases. The CDR3 extends over 16 amino acids. CDR3 nucleotide sequence: TGCGCCAGCAGCCAAGATCCGGGACTTCCAAGTGCTGGCTACACCTTC. Protein sequence: CASSQDPGLPSAGYTF.